These 20 T cell receptor beta chains came from one sample sequenced in a study of blood T cell repertoires in COVID-19. Some clones are missing from TCRdb's copy, which holds only in-frame ones; the method was immunoSEQ multiplex PCR. The table has about 300,000 clones, roughly 85% seen once. What was sequenced was PBMCs or T cells enriched from blood (not recorded which). The receptors were gathered from a woman in her forties or fifties who had recovered from COVID-19.

This rearrangement joins TRBV21-1 to TRBJ2-3; the D segment call TRBD1 is taken from the table without a DNA check. TRBV21-1 is given as a pseudogene. The CDR3 consists of 17 residues. The CDR3 is CASSKVRRTGCTDTQYF. The CDR3 DNA reads TGTGCCAGCAGCAAAGTCCGGCGGACAGGGTGCACAGATACGCAGTATTTT.

The chain has TRBV14 and TRBJ1-2, with TRBD1 as a possible D gene (6 bases). The CDR3 loop spans 15 amino acids. Germline CDR1 is SGHDN and CDR2 is FVKESK. V gave up 3 bases and J gave up 1 base, with 12 bases separating them. The CDR3: CASSQATGVNYGYTF. The CDR3 DNA sequence: TGTGCCAGCAGCCAGGCGACAGGAGTTAACTATGGCTACACCTTC.

V usage is TRBV7-2 and J usage is TRBJ1-5; TRBD1 aligns across 7 bases. V gave up 5 bases and J gave up 6 bases; unmatched junction bases: 7. Germline assignment: CDR1 SGHTA and CDR2 FQGNSA. The CDR3 sequence is 14 residues long. CDR3 DNA sequence: TGTGCCAGCAGCCCAGGGACAGTAGGTCAGCCCCAGCATTTT. It encodes CASSPGTVGQPQHF.

The chain joins TRBV9 to TRBJ2-3; TRBD2 might be the D (5 bases). Germline lookup yields CDR1 SGDLS and CDR2 YYNGEE. The V and J ends lost 4 bases and 9 bases respectively, with 12 bases between them. The CDR3 length is 12 residues. CDR3 in amino acids: CASSRLTGTQYF. The CDR3 bases are TGTGCCAGCAGCCGACTTACGGGGACGCAGTATTTT.

V usage is TRBV7-2 and J usage is TRBJ1-2; TRBD1 might be the D (5 bases). CDR3 size: 13 residues. V was trimmed by 3 bases and J by 6 bases, leaving 11 bases between them. Germline CDR1 and CDR2: SGHTA and FQGNSA. Here the CDR3 reads CASSFRARDGYTF. The CDR3 DNA reads TGTGCCAGCAGCTTCAGGGCGAGAGATGGCTACACCTTC.

This clone appeared once. The chain joins TRBV11-2 to TRBJ1-1, with a weak D call TRBD1 (5 bases). Germline V gene data show CDR1 as SGHAT and CDR2 as FQNNGV. Trimming stripped 2 bases from V and 3 bases from J, with 13 bases between. The CDR3 sequence is 15 residues long. CDR3 in amino acids: CASSLIGGGDTEAFF. The DNA for the CDR3 is TGTGCCAGCAGCTTAATTGGGGGGGGAGACACTGAAGCTTTCTTT. Filled out from reference TRBV11-2 and TRBJ1-1, the complete variable domain reads EAGVAQSPRYKIIEKRQSVAFWCNPISGHATLYWYQQILGQGPKLLIQFQNNGVVDDSQLPKDRFSAERLKGVDSTLKIQPAKLEDSAVYLCASSLIGGGDTEAFFGQGTRLTVV.

This clone showed up just once. The CDR3 sequence: CASSLGHTSGNTIYF. The CDR3 nucleotides read TGCGCCAGCAGCTTGGGACATACCTCTGGAAACACCATATATTTT. The V gene is TRBV5-1, the J gene TRBJ1-3; the D is unclear. CDR1 is SGHRS and CDR2 is YFSETQ in the germline V gene. Between the trimmed V and J ends, which lost 0 bases and 0 bases, there was a span of 7 bases. The CDR3 has 15 residues. The full variable domain, completed using reference TRBV5-1 and TRBJ1-3, is KAGVTQTPRYLIKTRGQQVTLSCSPISGHRSVSWYQQTPGQGLQFLFEYFSETQRNKGNFPGRFSGRQFSNSRSEMNVSTLELGDSALYLCASSLGHTSGNTIYFGEGSWLTVV.

The chain couples TRBV28 to TRBJ1-6; D is perhaps TRBD1 (5 bases). The CDR3 consists of 13 residues. The V end lost 6 bases, the J end lost 6 bases, and 9 bases lay between the germline ends. In germline, CDR1 is MDHEN, CDR2 SYDVKM. The CDR3 loop is CASRQGSNSPLHF. In nucleotides, the CDR3 is TGTGCCAGCAGGCAGGGAAGTAATTCACCCCTCCACTTT.

This CDR3 reads CASSLIRGPQHF. The CDR3 region has the DNA TGTGCCAGCAGCCTAATCAGGGGGCCCCAGCATTTT. The chain carries TRBV5-8 and TRBJ1-5; D may be TRBD1 (6 bases). Looked up from germline, CDR1 is SGHTS and CDR2 is YDEGEE. V gave up 4 bases and J gave up 9 bases, with 11 bases separating them. CDR3 size: 12 residues.

Many counts were recorded for this clone. CDR3 nucleotide sequence: TGTGCCAGCAGTCGTTCTCAACAGGGGAGATATCAGCCCCAGCATTTT. This codes for CASSRSQQGRYQPQHF. This chain connects TRBV2 to TRBJ1-5, with 7 bases fitting TRBD1. There are 16 residues in the CDR3. Trimming took 5 bases from V and 5 from J; bases not matched to a gene: 12. Germline CDR1 reads SNHLY; CDR2 reads FYNNEI.

The rearrangement uses TRBV7-9 and TRBJ1-5; tentatively, D is TRBD1 (6 bases). The germline V gene encodes CDR1 SEHNR and CDR2 FQNEAQ (reference sequence). Between the trimmed V and J ends, which lost 1 base and 7 bases, there was a span of 8 bases. CDR3 length: 13 amino acids. The CDR3 sequence: CASSLVGAQPQHF. CDR3 DNA sequence: TGTGCCAGCAGCTTAGTGGGGGCCCAGCCCCAGCATTTT.

The rearrangement uses TRBV7-9 and TRBJ1-3; TRBD1 is a possible D gene (5 bases). Looked up from germline, CDR1 is SEHNR and CDR2 is FQNEAQ (reference sequence). The CDR3 runs 14 residues. V lost 2 bases, J lost 0 bases, and 5 bases lay in between. CDR3 amino acids: CASSLTGSGNTIYF. The CDR3 DNA follows: TGTGCCAGCAGCTTAACAGGCTCTGGAAACACCATATATTTT.

The rearrangement joins TRBV30 to TRBJ2-4; 8 bases line up with TRBD1. Germline-derived CDR1 and CDR2 are GTSNPN and SVGIG (reference sequence). The V segment lost 1 base and the J segment 5 bases; nucleotides outside the gene matches: 7. The CDR3 spans 15 residues. In DNA, the CDR3 is TGTGCCTGGAGTGGGGGGACAGGATTCCAAAACATTCAGTACTTC. Its protein is CAWSGGTGFQNIQYF.

The V gene is TRBV11-2, the J gene TRBJ1-2, with no clear D. Germline lookup yields CDR1 SGHAT and CDR2 FQNNGV. The V and J ends lost 5 bases and 8 bases respectively, with 12 bases between them. CDR3 length: 12 residues. This CDR3 is CASSLQDYGYTF. In DNA, the CDR3 is TGTGCCAGCAGCCTCCAGGATTACGGCTACACCTTC.

This chain joins TRBV7-8 and TRBJ2-1, with a possible D match to TRBD2 (6 bases). CDR3 length: 15 residues. From germline, CDR1 is SGHVS and CDR2 FQNEAQ. Trimming left V 5 bases short and J 1 base short, with 12 bases between. In DNA, the CDR3 is TGTGCCAGCAGCCAGACTAGTGGTTCCTACAATGAGCAGTTCTTC. It codes for CASSQTSGSYNEQFF.

This sequence joins TRBV30 and TRBJ2-1; 12 bases fit TRBD2. The V gene's germline CDR1 is GTSNPN and CDR2 SVGIG (reference sequence). The CDR3 has 14 residues. V dropped 4 bases and J dropped 12; count of bases not matched to a gene: 10. CDR3 DNA sequence: TGTGCCTGGATGAGCTTCGGACTAGCGGGGATGCAGTTCTTC. As protein: CAWMSFGLAGMQFF.

In its sample, this clone was seen once. This rearrangement joins TRBV20-1 to TRBJ2-7; no clear D. Germline CDR1 and CDR2: DFQATT and SNEGSKA (reference sequence). CDR3 length: 11 residues. Trimming cost V 5 bases and J 4 bases, with 9 bases left between them. CDR3 loop: CSALSFYEQYF. The CDR3 DNA is TGCAGTGCTCTTAGTTTTTACGAGCAGTACTTC.

This chain connects TRBV30 to TRBJ2-7, with 12 bases lining up with TRBD2. The CDR3 loop spans 13 amino acids. In germline, CDR1 is GTSNPN, CDR2 SVGIG (reference sequence). The J segment lost 5 bases and the V segment lost 7 bases, leaving 6 bases of the junction unmatched. The CDR3 sequence: CASRLAGADEQYF. The CDR3 bases are TGTGCCTCAAGACTAGCGGGAGCAGACGAGCAGTACTTC.

V usage is TRBV5-1 and J usage is TRBJ2-7; tentatively, D is TRBD2 (6 bases). Germline loops: CDR1 SGHRS, CDR2 YFSETQ. This CDR3 is 15 amino acids long. With 4 bases removed from V and 2 bases from J, the gap between germline ends came to 16 bases. The CDR3 coding sequence is TGCGCCAGCAGCGGGGGGACGGGGATTGCCTACGAGCAGTACTTC. It encodes CASSGGTGIAYEQYF.

CDR3 sequence (DNA): TGTGCCAGCAGCCCCGGGACAGGGTACACCGGGGAGCTGTTTTTT. Translated: CASSPGTGYTGELFF. This chain joins TRBV5-5 and TRBJ2-2; 9 nucleotides agree with TRBD1. Germline V gene data show CDR1 as SGHKS and CDR2 as YYEKEE (reference sequence). J was trimmed by 3 bases and V by 4 bases; bases with no gene match: 4. This CDR3 region has 15 residues.